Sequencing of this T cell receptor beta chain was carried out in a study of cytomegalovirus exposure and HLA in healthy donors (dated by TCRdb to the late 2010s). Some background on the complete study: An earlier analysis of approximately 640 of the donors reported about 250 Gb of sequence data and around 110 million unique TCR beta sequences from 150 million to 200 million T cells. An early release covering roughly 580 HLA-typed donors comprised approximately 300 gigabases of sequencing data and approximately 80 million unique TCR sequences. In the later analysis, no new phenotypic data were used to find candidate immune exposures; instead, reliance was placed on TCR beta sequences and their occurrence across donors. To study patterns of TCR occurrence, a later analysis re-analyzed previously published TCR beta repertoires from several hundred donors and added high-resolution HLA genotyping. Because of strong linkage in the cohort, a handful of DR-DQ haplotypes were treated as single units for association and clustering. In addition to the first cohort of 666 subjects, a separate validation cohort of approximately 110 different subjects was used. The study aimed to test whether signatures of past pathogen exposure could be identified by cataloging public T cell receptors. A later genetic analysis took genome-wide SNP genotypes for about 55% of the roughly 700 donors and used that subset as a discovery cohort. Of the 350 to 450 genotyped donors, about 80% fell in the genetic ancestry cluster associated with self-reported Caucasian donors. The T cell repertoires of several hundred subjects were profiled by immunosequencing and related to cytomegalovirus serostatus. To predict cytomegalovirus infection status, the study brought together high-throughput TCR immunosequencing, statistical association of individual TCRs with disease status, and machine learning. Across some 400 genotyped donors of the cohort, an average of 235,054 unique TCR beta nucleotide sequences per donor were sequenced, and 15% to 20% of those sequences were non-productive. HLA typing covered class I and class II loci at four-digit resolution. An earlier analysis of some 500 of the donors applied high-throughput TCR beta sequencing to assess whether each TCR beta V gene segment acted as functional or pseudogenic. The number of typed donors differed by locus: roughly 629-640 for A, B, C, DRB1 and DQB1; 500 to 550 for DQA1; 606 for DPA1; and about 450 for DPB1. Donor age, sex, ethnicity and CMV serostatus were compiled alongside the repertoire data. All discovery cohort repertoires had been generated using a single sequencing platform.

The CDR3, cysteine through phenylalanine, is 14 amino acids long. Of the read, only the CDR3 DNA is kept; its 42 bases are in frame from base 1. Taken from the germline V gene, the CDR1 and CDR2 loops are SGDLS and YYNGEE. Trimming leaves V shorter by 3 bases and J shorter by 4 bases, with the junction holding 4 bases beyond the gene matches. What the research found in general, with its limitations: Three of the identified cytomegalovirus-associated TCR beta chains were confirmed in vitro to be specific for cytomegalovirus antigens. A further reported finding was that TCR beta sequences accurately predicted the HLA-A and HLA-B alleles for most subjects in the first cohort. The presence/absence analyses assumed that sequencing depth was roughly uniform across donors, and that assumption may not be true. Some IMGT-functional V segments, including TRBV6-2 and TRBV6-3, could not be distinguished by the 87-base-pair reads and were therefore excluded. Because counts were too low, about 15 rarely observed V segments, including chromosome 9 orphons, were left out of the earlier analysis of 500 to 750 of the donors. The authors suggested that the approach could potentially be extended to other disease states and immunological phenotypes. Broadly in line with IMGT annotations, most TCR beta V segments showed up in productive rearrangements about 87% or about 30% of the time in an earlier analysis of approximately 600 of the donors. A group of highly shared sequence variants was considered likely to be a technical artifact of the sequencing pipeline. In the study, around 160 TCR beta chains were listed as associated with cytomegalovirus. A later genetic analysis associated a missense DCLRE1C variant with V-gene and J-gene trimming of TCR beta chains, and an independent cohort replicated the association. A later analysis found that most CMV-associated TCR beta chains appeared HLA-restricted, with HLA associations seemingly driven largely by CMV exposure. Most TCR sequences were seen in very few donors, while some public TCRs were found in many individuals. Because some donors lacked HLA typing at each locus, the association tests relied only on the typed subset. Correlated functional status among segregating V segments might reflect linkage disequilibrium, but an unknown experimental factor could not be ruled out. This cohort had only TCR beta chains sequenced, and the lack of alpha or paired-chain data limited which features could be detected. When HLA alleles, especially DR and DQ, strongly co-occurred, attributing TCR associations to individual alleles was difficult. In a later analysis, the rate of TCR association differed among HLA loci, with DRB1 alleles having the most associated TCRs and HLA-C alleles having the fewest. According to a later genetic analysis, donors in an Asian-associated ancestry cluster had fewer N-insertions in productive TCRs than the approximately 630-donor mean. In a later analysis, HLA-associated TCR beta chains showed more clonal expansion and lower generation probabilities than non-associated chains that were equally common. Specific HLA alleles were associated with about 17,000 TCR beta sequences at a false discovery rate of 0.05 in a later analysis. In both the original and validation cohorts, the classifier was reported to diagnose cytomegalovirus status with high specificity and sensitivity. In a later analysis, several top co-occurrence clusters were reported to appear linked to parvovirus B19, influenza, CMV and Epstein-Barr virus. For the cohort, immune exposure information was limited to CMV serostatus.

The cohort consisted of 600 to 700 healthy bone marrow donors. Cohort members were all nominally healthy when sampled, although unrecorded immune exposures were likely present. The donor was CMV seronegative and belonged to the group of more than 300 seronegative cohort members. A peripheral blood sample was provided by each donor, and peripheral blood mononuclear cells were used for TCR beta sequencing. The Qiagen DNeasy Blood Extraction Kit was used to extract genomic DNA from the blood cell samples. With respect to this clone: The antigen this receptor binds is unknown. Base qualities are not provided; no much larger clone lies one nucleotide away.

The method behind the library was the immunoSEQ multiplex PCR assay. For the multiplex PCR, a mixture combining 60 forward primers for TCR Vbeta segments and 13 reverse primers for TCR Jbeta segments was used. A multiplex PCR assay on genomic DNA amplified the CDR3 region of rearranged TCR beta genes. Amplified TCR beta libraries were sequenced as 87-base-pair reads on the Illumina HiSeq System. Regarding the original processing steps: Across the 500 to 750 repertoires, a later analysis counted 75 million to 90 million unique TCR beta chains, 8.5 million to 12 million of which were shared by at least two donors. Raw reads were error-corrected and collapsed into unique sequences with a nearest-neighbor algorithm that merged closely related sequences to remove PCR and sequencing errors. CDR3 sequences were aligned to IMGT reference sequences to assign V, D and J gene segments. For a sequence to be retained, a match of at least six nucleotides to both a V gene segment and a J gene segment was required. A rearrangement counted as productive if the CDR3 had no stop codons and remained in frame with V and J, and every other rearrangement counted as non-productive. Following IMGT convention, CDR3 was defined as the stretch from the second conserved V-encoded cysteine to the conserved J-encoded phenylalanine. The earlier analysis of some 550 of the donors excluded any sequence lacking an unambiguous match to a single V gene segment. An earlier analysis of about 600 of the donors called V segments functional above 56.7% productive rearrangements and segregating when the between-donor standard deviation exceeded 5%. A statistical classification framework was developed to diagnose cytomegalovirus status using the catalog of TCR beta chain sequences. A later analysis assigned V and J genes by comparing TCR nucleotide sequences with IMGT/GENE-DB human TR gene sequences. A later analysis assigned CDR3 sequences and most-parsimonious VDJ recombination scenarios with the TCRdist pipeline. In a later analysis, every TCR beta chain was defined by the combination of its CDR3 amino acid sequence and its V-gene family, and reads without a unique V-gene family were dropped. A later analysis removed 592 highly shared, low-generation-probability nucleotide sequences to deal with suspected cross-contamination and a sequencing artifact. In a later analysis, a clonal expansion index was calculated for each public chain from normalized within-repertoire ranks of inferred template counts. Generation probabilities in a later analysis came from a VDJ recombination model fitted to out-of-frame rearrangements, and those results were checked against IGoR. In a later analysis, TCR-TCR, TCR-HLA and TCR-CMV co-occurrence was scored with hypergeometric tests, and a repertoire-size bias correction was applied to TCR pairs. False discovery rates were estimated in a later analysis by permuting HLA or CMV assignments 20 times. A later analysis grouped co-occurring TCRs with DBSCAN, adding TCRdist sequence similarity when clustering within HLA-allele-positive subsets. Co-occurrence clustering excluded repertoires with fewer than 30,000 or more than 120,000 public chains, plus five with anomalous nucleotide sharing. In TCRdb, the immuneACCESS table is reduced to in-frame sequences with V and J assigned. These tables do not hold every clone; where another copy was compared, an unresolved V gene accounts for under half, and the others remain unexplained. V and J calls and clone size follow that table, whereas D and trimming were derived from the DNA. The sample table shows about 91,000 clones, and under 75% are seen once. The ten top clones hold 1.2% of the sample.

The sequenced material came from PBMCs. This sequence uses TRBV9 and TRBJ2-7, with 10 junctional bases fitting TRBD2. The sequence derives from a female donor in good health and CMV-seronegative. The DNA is TGTGCCAGCAGCGCCGGGACTAGCGCGTACGAGCAGTACTTC. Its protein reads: CASSAGTSAYEQYF.